The entry below gives a single T cell receptor beta chain sequence along with its context. Per the original methods: Estimation of nucleated cell counts was performed using reference gene primer amplification. TCRdb's copy holds only in-frame clones and misses some; the assay was immunoSEQ multiplex PCR. That table supplies the V and J calls and clone size; D and trimming were determined from the DNA. The repertoire holds 130,000 to 150,000 clones, 85% seen once, with around 3.1% in the top ten. Germline CDR1 and CDR2: MNHEY and SMNVEV (reference sequence). The CDR3 is 14 residues long. The J segment lost 7 bases and the V segment lost 5 bases, leaving 7 bases of the junction unmatched. This specimen comes from a study of blood T cell repertoires in COVID-19. Study in general: Sites in the United States, Italy and Spain provided acute and convalescent COVID-19 samples. T cells, B-cell-depleted T cells, or PBMCs supplied cDNA or gDNA.

The gene calls are TRBV27 and TRBJ1-4; 7 nucleotides agree with TRBD1. The TCR sequence derives from a middle-aged woman with active or convalescent COVID-19. The specimen sequenced was peripheral blood. CDR3 loop: CASSRDSRIEKLFF. Written as DNA, the CDR3 is TGTGCCAGCAGTCGGGACAGTAGGATTGAAAAACTGTTTTTT.